The 30 T cell receptor beta chains given below trace back to one sample, sequenced in a study of shared clonotypes between healthy human individuals. Profiled with immunoSEQ multiplex PCR; TCRdb holds only in-frame clones, not every one. Here the sample spans 2 million to 2.5 million clones, approximately 93% being singletons. The specimen sequenced was naive CD4+ T cells from PBMCs. Subset reported: CD45RA+ positively selected. Every receptor here comes from a man younger than 35 in good health. Some clones in this sample may be carry-over from other donors' samples.

The chain joins TRBV2 to TRBJ1-1; D remains unclear. Germline-derived CDR1 and CDR2 are SNHLY and FYNNEI. The CDR3 length is 13 residues. Deletions cut 5 bases from V and 5 bases from J, with 12 bases between. CDR3 bases: TGTGCCAGCAGTCTAGTAGTGGTGACTGAAGCTTTCTTT. Translated, it gives CASSLVVVTEAFF. Drawing the rest from reference TRBV2 and TRBJ1-1, the complete variable domain is EPEVTQTPSHQVTQMGQEVILRCVPISNHLYFYWYRQILGQKVEFLVSFYNNEISEKSEIFDDQFSVERPDGSNFTLKIRSTKLEDSAMYFCASSLVVVTEAFFGQGTRLTVV.

Turning to this clone: The sample has other DNA sequences that encode this CDR3 too. This chain links TRBV5-1 with TRBJ1-5; no clear D. Per germline, CDR1 SGHRS and CDR2 YFSETQ. V lost 0 bases, J lost 7 bases, and 8 bases lay in between. The CDR3 covers 13 residues. The CDR3 sequence is CASSLGGGQPQHF. DNA for the CDR3: TGCGCCAGCAGCTTGGGAGGAGGGCAGCCCCAGCATTTT.

The V and J genes are TRBV4-2 and TRBJ2-2, with 11 bases fitting TRBD2. Per germline, CDR1 LGHNA and CDR2 YNFKEQ. This CDR3 is 17 amino acids long. The V and J ends lost 3 bases and 4 bases, in that order; junction bases with no gene match: 7. CDR3 sequence: CASSQDLAGGSTGELFF. The CDR3 DNA reads as TGTGCCAGCAGCCAGGATCTAGCGGGAGGAAGCACCGGGGAGCTGTTTTTT.

This clone was picked up a small number of times. The chain has TRBV2 and TRBJ1-5; the match to TRBD1 covers 9 bases. This CDR3 is built from 14 residues. Trimming at V came to 8 bases and at J to 8 bases, leaving 10 bases not matched to a gene. Germline-derived CDR1 and CDR2 are SNHLY and FYNNEI. The CDR3 nucleotides read TGTGCCAGCTCTGGGACAGGGCCTTGGGAGCCCCAGCATTTT. It translates to CASSGTGPWEPQHF.

Comments on this clone: Different DNA sequences within this sample yield the same CDR3. V gene TRBV5-1 combines with J gene TRBJ1-4; 8 bases fit TRBD1. V lost 3 bases and J lost 5; bases outside the gene matches: 6. Germline lookup yields CDR1 SGHRS and CDR2 YFSETQ. The CDR3 sequence is 15 residues long. CDR3 region: CASSWGTGGNEKLFF. The CDR3 nucleotides read TGCGCCAGCAGCTGGGGGACAGGAGGGAATGAAAAACTGTTTTTT.

On this clone: Compared with germline, one end of the junction differs, possibly owing to a read error. The chain employs TRBV2 and TRBJ2-1; no clear D gene. This CDR3 contains 14 residues. CDR1 and CDR2 (germline): SNHLY, FYNNEI. The CDR3 DNA reads TGTGCCAGCATTCGGCAGATCTCCAACAATGAGCAGTTCTTC. This codes for CASIRQISNNEQFF.

The count of this clone is one. DNA of the CDR3: TGTGCCAGCAGCCACAGGGGGAGCAATCAGCCCCAGCATTTT. Translating it yields CASSHRGSNQPQHF. The rearrangement links TRBV28 to TRBJ1-5; 8 nucleotides line up with TRBD1. The length of the CDR3 is 14 residues. In germline, CDR1 is MDHEN, CDR2 SYDVKM. V gave up 6 bases and J gave up 1 base; unmatched junction bases: 2.

This clone was counted a single time. Other DNA sequences in this specimen translate into the identical CDR3. V usage is TRBV28 and J usage is TRBJ2-1; 12 nucleotides agree with TRBD2. Germline-derived CDR1 and CDR2 are MDHEN and SYDVKM. The CDR3 is 16 residues long. With V trimmed by 5 bases and J by 2 bases, 4 bases remained unmatched. CDR3 bases: TGTGCCAGCAGTAGTAGGACTAGCGGGGCCTACAATGAGCAGTTCTTC. Protein sequence: CASSSRTSGAYNEQFF.

A note on this clone: The sample has other DNA sequences that encode this CDR3 too. V gene TRBV7-3 combines with J gene TRBJ2-5, with TRBD1 as a possible D gene (5 bases). Between the trimmed V and J ends, which lost 5 bases and 5 bases, there was a span of 12 bases. Germline CDR1 SGHTA, CDR2 FQGTGA. The CDR3 consists of 13 residues. The CDR3 here is CASSPNRGETQYF. The CDR3, as DNA: TGTGCCAGCAGCCCCAATAGGGGTGAGACCCAGTACTTC.

This chain joins TRBV5-1 and TRBJ2-3; the D gene could be TRBD1 or TRBD2 (5 bases each). The CDR3 consists of 14 residues. Germline CDR1 SGHRS, CDR2 YFSETQ. The germline V and J ends were trimmed by 0 bases and 2 bases, with 7 bases remaining between them. CDR3 bases: TGCGCCAGCAGCTTGGGGGACCACACAGATACGCAGTATTTT. This sequence encodes CASSLGDHTDTQYF.

V usage is TRBV27 and J usage is TRBJ2-1; 7 nucleotides match TRBD1. The CDR3 extends over 17 amino acids. V trimming: 9 bases; J trimming: 7 bases; junction bases outside the gene matches: 21. Germline loops: CDR1 MNHEY, CDR2 SMNVEV (reference sequence). The CDR3 protein is CASRLKGSLADRNEQFF. The CDR3 bases are TGTGCCAGTCGCCTAAAGGGGAGTTTGGCGGACAGGAATGAGCAGTTCTTC.

The chain is built from TRBV2 and TRBJ2-1, with 13 bases identical to TRBD2. This CDR3 has 17 amino acids. Per germline, CDR1 SNHLY and CDR2 FYNNEI. V shed 6 bases and J 1 base; nucleotides not matched to a gene: 6. CDR3 region: CASSRTSGSVSYNEQFF. CDR3 DNA sequence: TGTGCCAGCAGCCGGACTAGCGGGAGTGTATCCTACAATGAGCAGTTCTTC.

This chain joins TRBV7-2 and TRBJ2-7, with 8 bases that match TRBD1. The CDR3 length is 14 residues. Germline CDR1 reads SGHTA; CDR2 reads FQGNSA. The junction had 8 bases not matched to a gene; V was cut back by 5 bases and J by 5 bases. The CDR3: CASSARTGYHEQYF. CDR3 nucleotides: TGTGCCAGCAGCGCCAGGACAGGGTATCACGAGCAGTACTTC.

The V and J genes are TRBV18 and TRBJ2-7, with D hard to call. The germline V and J ends were trimmed by 1 base and 5 bases, with 15 bases remaining between them. CDR3 size: 15 residues. CDR1 and CDR2 from the germline V gene are KGHSH and LQKENI. CDR3 nucleotide sequence: TGTGCCAGCTCACCACGGTATCCATTGGACCACGAGCAGTACTTC. It specifies CASSPRYPLDHEQYF.

This chain links TRBV15 with TRBJ2-3; D gene unclear. CDR1 is LNHNV and CDR2 is YYDKDF in the germline V gene (reference sequence). V dropped 8 bases and J dropped 1 base, with 10 bases sitting between them. This CDR3 spans 13 amino acids. This chain's CDR3 is CATGKRGTDTQYF. In nucleotides, the CDR3 is TGTGCCACCGGAAAGCGCGGCACAGATACGCAGTATTTT.

A single count supports this clone. The sample contains more than one DNA sequence encoding this CDR3. The CDR3 is CASSPTSGAYEQYF. The CDR3 nucleotides are TGTGCCAGCTCACCAACCAGCGGGGCCTACGAGCAGTACTTC. The rearrangement joins TRBV18 to TRBJ2-7; 7 bases line up with TRBD2. This CDR3 is 14 amino acids long. V was pared by 2 bases and J by 2 bases, with 3 bases of the junction left unmatched. The germline gives CDR1 KGHSH, CDR2 LQKENI. Full variable domain (rest looked up from reference TRBV18 and TRBJ2-7): NAGVMQNPRHLVRRRGQEARLRCSPMKGHSHVYWYRQLPEEGLKFMVYLQKENIIDESGMPKERFSAEFPKEGPSILRIQQVVRGDSAAYFCASSPTSGAYEQYFGPGTRLTVT.

The rearrangement joins TRBV18 to TRBJ2-1; D remains ambiguous. V shed 2 bases and J shed 6 bases, with 14 bases lying between them. The CDR3 spans 15 residues. The germline V gene has CDR1 KGHSH and CDR2 LQKENI. CDR3 nucleotide sequence: TGTGCCAGCTCACCAATAAGGAATCTGGGCAATGAGCAGTTCTTC. Its translation: CASSPIRNLGNEQFF. Drawing the rest from reference TRBV18 and TRBJ2-1, the complete variable domain is NAGVMQNPRHLVRRRGQEARLRCSPMKGHSHVYWYRQLPEEGLKFMVYLQKENIIDESGMPKERFSAEFPKEGPSILRIQQVVRGDSAAYFCASSPIRNLGNEQFFGPGTRLTVL.

This chain uses TRBV6-6 with TRBJ2-5; the D gene is possibly TRBD2 (6 bases). Germline V gene data show CDR1 as MNHNY and CDR2 as SVGAGI (reference sequence). The CDR3 covers 14 residues. V lost 6 bases and J 5 bases, leaving 16 bases between the germline ends. The DNA for the CDR3 is TGTGCCAGCAGGGAGGTGGGGGGAAGGGAGACCCAGTACTTC. Translation: CASREVGGRETQYF.

The gene calls are TRBV4-1 and TRBJ2-7; 9 bases are a match to TRBD1. Germline V gene lookup returns CDR1 MGHRA and CDR2 YSYEKL. The CDR3 is 13 amino acids. The trim removed 4 bases at V and 4 bases at J, leaving 2 bases unmatched. Here the CDR3 DNA reads TGCGCCAGCAGCCGACAGGGGGGGTACGAGCAGTACTTC. Protein sequence: CASSRQGGYEQYF.

In DNA, the CDR3 is TGTGCCAGTAGAAGGGGGCAAGAGACCCAGTACTTC. It encodes CASRRGQETQYF. The chain uses TRBV19 and TRBJ2-5; perhaps TRBD1 as D (6 bases). Germline CDR1 LNHDA, CDR2 SQIVND (reference sequence). Trimming took off 6 bases at V and 2 bases at J, with 7 bases between the two ends. CDR3 size: 12 residues. Together with reference TRBV19 and TRBJ2-5, the CDR3 gives the full variable domain: DGGITQSPKYLFRKEGQNVTLSCEQNLNHDAMYWYRQDPGQGLRLIYYSQIVNDFQKGDIAEGYSVSREKKESFPLTVTSAQKNPTAFYLCASRRGQETQYFGPGTRLLVL.

The gene calls are TRBV28 and TRBJ1-2; a possible D gene is TRBD1 (6 bases). The V gene lost 10 bases and the J gene lost 6 bases, with 18 bases spanning the gap. Germline V gene sequence: CDR1 MDHEN, CDR2 SYDVKM. The CDR3 is 13 residues long. The CDR3 sequence is CATYRAYPNGYTF. In DNA form, the CDR3 reads TGTGCCACCTACAGGGCCTACCCCAATGGCTACACCTTC.

V and J are TRBV5-6 and TRBJ2-2; TRBD1 matches 7 bases. The junction had 5 bases not matched to a gene; V was cut back by 4 bases and J by 2 bases. From germline, CDR1 is SGHDT and CDR2 YYEEEE. The CDR3 consists of 15 residues. The CDR3 sequence is CASSLGQTNTGELFF. DNA of the CDR3: TGTGCCAGCAGCCTGGGACAGACCAACACCGGGGAGCTGTTTTTT.

The CDR3 DNA is TGCGCCAGCAAGGGACAGATGGGGTCACGGGATACGCAGTATTTT. Protein sequence: CASKGQMGSRDTQYF. The V and J genes are TRBV5-1 and TRBJ2-3; TRBD1 aligns across 7 bases. Germline V CDR1 and CDR2: SGHRS, YFSETQ. The V segment lost 6 bases and the J segment 6 bases; nucleotides outside the gene matches: 13. The CDR3 totals 15 residues.

V usage is TRBV28 and J usage is TRBJ2-5; TRBD1 matches 8 bases. The DNA end lines up better with TRBJ2-7; the J call may be wrong. CDR1 and CDR2 from the germline V gene are MDHEN and SYDVKM. The CDR3 totals 17 residues. Here the CDR3 DNA reads TGTGCCAGCAGAACCGACCGGGACAGGAAAAGCTCCTACGAGCAGTACTTC. It specifies CASRTDRDRKSSYEQYF.

V is TRBV6-4 and J is TRBJ1-3; a possible D gene is TRBD1 (6 bases). Germline CDR1 reads MRHNA; CDR2 reads SNTAGT. V lost 6 bases, J lost 3 bases, and 21 bases lay in between. The CDR3 runs 17 residues. CDR3 bases: TGTGCCAGCAGACCTACTAGGGGGGCCGAACGTGGAAACACCATATATTTT. Protein product: CASRPTRGAERGNTIYF.

The rearrangement joins TRBV2 to TRBJ2-7; the D is unclear. Trimming shortened V by 7 bases and J by 2 bases, and 12 bases separated the two germline ends. The germline V gene has CDR1 SNHLY and CDR2 FYNNEI. This CDR3 is built from 13 residues. As DNA, the CDR3 is TGTGCCAGCACCCTATCCAAGCCCTACGAGCAGTACTTC. This sequence encodes CASTLSKPYEQYF.

This chain uses TRBV5-6 with TRBJ2-7; D is uncertain. The CDR3 totals 15 residues. The ends were cut back, 1 base at V and 2 bases at J, with 13 bases in the middle. From germline, CDR1 is SGHDT and CDR2 YYEEEE. CDR3 sequence: CASSLLPEDPYEQYF. In nucleotides, the CDR3 is TGTGCCAGCAGCTTGCTCCCAGAAGACCCCTACGAGCAGTACTTC.

CDR3 DNA: TGTGCCAGCTCACTTACTTTCCCGGGACAGGGGAGCAATCAGCCCCAGCATTTT. It translates to CASSLTFPGQGSNQPQHF. The chain carries TRBV18 and TRBJ1-5, with TRBD1 matching over 10 bases. This CDR3 has 18 amino acids. Germline loops: CDR1 KGHSH, CDR2 LQKENI. V was clipped by 4 bases and J by 1 base; unmatched bases: 10. The whole variable domain, filled in from reference TRBV18 and TRBJ1-5, reads NAGVMQNPRHLVRRRGQEARLRCSPMKGHSHVYWYRQLPEEGLKFMVYLQKENIIDESGMPKERFSAEFPKEGPSILRIQQVVRGDSAAYFCASSLTFPGQGSNQPQHFGDGTRLSIL.

The CDR3 nucleotides read TGTGCCAGCAGCTCCGACAGGTTAAATGGCTACACCTTC. Its protein is CASSSDRLNGYTF. The V gene is TRBV7-9, the J gene TRBJ1-2, with D possibly being TRBD1 (6 bases). Deletions cut 4 bases from V and 6 bases from J, with 12 bases between. The germline CDR1 and CDR2 sequences are SEHNR and FQNEAQ (reference sequence). The CDR3 is 13 amino acids.

V and J are TRBV11-2 and TRBJ1-4; 8 positions agree with TRBD1. Germline V CDR1 and CDR2: SGHAT, FQNNGV. This CDR3 comprises 14 residues. V lost 5 bases, J lost 3 bases, and 2 bases stayed unmatched. As DNA, the CDR3 is TGTGCCAGCAGCAGGACAGGGCCTAATGAAAAACTGTTTTTT. Encoded protein: CASSRTGPNEKLFF. The variable domain in full, with the rest retrieved from reference TRBV11-2 and TRBJ1-4, is EAGVAQSPRYKIIEKRQSVAFWCNPISGHATLYWYQQILGQGPKLLIQFQNNGVVDDSQLPKDRFSAERLKGVDSTLKIQPAKLEDSAVYLCASSRTGPNEKLFFGSGTQLSVL.